This T cell receptor beta chain was captured by sequencing in a study of blood T cell repertoires in COVID-19. Turning to the study itself: Acute-phase and convalescent COVID-19 samples originated in the United States, Italy and Spain. Sources were T cells, B-cell-depleted T cells, or PBMCs; the material itself was cDNA or gDNA.

Source study methods: Using reference gene primer amplification, nucleated cell counts were estimated. Generated by immunoSEQ multiplex PCR, the TCRdb table keeps only in-frame clones and is missing some. V and J calls and clone size are as listed in that table; D and trimming were resolved from the DNA. The table lists about 250,000 clones, about 90% of them singletons. The Seattle patients, enrolled during active infection, were followed longitudinally. The sequencing sample was made of peripheral blood. This TCR was sampled from a woman aged 60-75 years with COVID-19, enrolled during active disease.

The CDR3: CASNRQGQGNSPLHF. In DNA, the CDR3 is TGCGCCAGCAACCGCCAGGGACAGGGGAATTCACCCCTCCACTTT. This chain uses TRBV5-1 with TRBJ1-6; 10 nucleotides line up with TRBD1. Germline V gene lookup returns CDR1 SGHRS and CDR2 YFSETQ. V gave up 6 bases and J gave up 7 bases; unmatched junction bases: 7. CDR3 size: 15 residues.